The clone carrying this T cell receptor (beta chain) has a handful of counts. Its target is not known. This specimen belongs to a study of identical twins. A universal primer site was incorporated via template switching, and the cDNA contained unique molecular identifiers. Via MiXCR, TCRdb re-called the 5' RACE reads, giving one row per CDR3 protein. The sample records 500,000 to 650,000 distinct CDR3 sequences, approximately 20% being singletons. Study-wide points: Sharing of beta out-of-frame sequences by twins showed a weaker excess. Out-of-frame alpha sequences common to twins were enriched for low generation probability. The study found that models underestimated out-of-frame TCR alpha sharing in monozygotic twins.

The sample was also reused in another study, on yellow fever vaccine responses in identical twins.

Material for sequencing was CD4+ T cells sorted from blood. This TCR derives from a young woman in good health.

In nucleotides, the CDR3 is TGCGCCAGCAGCCGCACGGGACAGACTTTCTATGGCTACACCTTC. As protein: CASSRTGQTFYGYTF. The chain carries TRBV4-1 and TRBJ1-2; 7 nucleotides match TRBD1. Per the germline V gene, CDR1 is MGHRA and CDR2 is YSYEKL. The length of the CDR3 is 15 residues. Trimming removed 4 bases from V and 4 bases from J; junction bases left unmatched: 9.